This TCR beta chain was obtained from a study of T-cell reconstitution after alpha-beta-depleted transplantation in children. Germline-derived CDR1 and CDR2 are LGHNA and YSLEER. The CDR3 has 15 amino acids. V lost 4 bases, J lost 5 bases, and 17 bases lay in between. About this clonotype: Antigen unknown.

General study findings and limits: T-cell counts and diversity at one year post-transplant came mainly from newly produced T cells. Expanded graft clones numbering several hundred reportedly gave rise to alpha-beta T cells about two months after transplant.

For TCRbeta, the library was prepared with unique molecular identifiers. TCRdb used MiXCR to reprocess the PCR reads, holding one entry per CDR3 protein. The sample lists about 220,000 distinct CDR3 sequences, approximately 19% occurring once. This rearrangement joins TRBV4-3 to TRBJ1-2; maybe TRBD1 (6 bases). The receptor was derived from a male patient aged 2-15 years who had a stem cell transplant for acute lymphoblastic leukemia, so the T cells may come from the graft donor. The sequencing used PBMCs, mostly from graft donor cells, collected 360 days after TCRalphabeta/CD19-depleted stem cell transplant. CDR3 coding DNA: TGCGCCAGCAGCCCCTGGGCTTTACAGGGATATGGCTACACCTTC. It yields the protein CASSPWALQGYGYTF.